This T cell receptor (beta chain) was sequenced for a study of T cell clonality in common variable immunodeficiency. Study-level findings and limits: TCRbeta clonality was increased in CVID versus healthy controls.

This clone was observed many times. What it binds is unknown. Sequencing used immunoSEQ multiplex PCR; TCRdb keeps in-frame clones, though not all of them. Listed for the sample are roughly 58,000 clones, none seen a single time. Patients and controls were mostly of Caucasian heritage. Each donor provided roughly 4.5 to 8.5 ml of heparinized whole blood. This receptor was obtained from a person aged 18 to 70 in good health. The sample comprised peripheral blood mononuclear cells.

The CDR3: CSASEMEGFEQYF. CDR3 bases read: TGCAGTGCTAGTGAGATGGAGGGGTTCGAG. The V and J genes are TRBV20-1 and TRBJ2-7, with D perhaps TRBD2 (6 bases). The read terminates 3 residues before the CDR3 end, so the remaining end is supplied by the germline J gene. Deletions cut 3 bases from V and 6 bases from J, with 15 bases between. From germline, CDR1 is DFQATT and CDR2 SNEGSKA (reference sequence). The CDR3 extends over 13 amino acids.